The rows below give T cell receptor beta chains drawn from one sample of a study of shared clonotypes between healthy human individuals. Measured with immunoSEQ multiplex PCR; TCRdb has only the in-frame clones, and not every one. This table has a few hundred thousand clones, roughly 95% appearing once. The specimen was naive CD8+ T cells sorted from blood. The receptor source for this set is a woman aged 25 to 39 in good health. Each CDR3 is given with its conserved first and last residue. A D gene is named only where the DNA matches it firmly. Expanded clones are given a class, and other clones once, few, many or no size at all.

size: once
V: TRBV29-1
J: TRBJ2-1
D: TRBD2
CDR3: CSVEDLGSGGVDEQFF
DNA: TGCAGCGTTGAAGATCTGGGGAGCGGGGGAGTAGATGAGCAGTTCTTC

size: NA
V: TRBV6-6
J: TRBJ2-7
D: NA
CDR3: CASSYTRGDEQYF
DNA: TGTGCCAGCAGTTACACGCGCGGGGACGAGCAGTACTTC

size: NA
V: TRBV5-4
J: TRBJ2-5
D: TRBD1
CDR3: CASSHTGTGQETQYF
DNA: TGTGCCAGCAGCCACACCGGGACAGGGCAAGAGACCCAGTACTTC

size: NA
V: TRBV27
J: TRBJ1-1
D: NA
CDR3: CASSWGSPMNTEAFF
DNA: TGTGCCAGCAGCTGGGGCTCTCCCATGAACACTGAAGCTTTCTTT

size: NA
V: TRBV28
J: TRBJ2-7
D: NA
CDR3: CASSHRGPYEQYF
DNA: TGTGCCAGCAGCCACCGGGGGCCCTACGAGCAGTACTTC

size: NA
V: TRBV5-8
J: TRBJ1-1
D: NA
CDR3: CASSLTVSEAFF
DNA: TGTGCCAGCAGCTTAACAGTTTCTGAAGCTTTCTTT

size: NA
V: TRBV5-1
J: TRBJ1-2
D: NA
CDR3: CASSLVGQQTDYGYTF
DNA: TGCGCCAGCAGCTTGGTCGGACAGCAGACTGACTATGGCTACACCTTC

size: NA
V: TRBV15
J: TRBJ2-1
D: NA
CDR3: CATSRGGANEQFF
DNA: TGTGCCACCAGCAGAGGTGGAGCCAATGAGCAGTTCTTC

size: NA
V: TRBV10-2
J: TRBJ1-2
D: NA
CDR3: CASSESPSGYGYTF
DNA: TGCGCCAGCAGTGAGTCCCCATCAGGATATGGCTACACCTTC

size: once
V: TRBV28
J: TRBJ2-1
D: NA
CDR3: CASSLTVDTEQFF
DNA: TGTGCCAGCAGTTTAACGGTGGACACTGAGCAGTTCTTC

size: NA
V: TRBV6-4
J: TRBJ2-1
D: NA
CDR3: CASSEHSPLFSSYNEQFF
DNA: TGTGCCAGCAGTGAGCATTCCCCCCTCTTCAGCTCCTACAATGAGCAGTTCTTC